This is a list of T cell receptor beta chains from one sample in a study of early T cells in non-severe SARS-CoV-2 infection. TCRdb reprocessed the 5' RACE reads via MiXCR and lists one record per CDR3 protein. In the table there are about 55,000 distinct CDR3 sequences, under 15% of which are singletons. The sequencing sample was made of whole blood. These receptors came from an adult who was a healthcare worker with PCR-confirmed SARS-CoV-2 infection or an uninfected control (not recorded which). Each CDR3 is given with its conserved first and last residue. Each record gives: V gene, D gene, clone size, J gene, CDR3 protein, CDR3 DNA. A D gene is named only where the DNA matches it firmly. Size tells how often a clone was seen (once, few, many) or the class of an expanded clone, and some rows leave it out.

v_gene: TRBV6-5; d_gene: TRBD1; abundance: NA; j_gene: TRBJ2-7; CDR3aa: CASTPGQGTYEQYF; CDR3nt: TGTGCCAGCACCCCGGGACAGGGTACCTACGAGCAGTACTTC
v_gene: TRBV10-2; d_gene: NA; abundance: few; j_gene: TRBJ1-4; CDR3aa: CASSRGGNNEKLFF; CDR3nt: TGCGCCAGCAGCAGGGGCGGTAATAATGAAAAACTGTTTTTT
v_gene: TRBV12-3/TRBV12-4; d_gene: TRBD1; abundance: few; j_gene: TRBJ1-2; CDR3aa: CASSRGTGPLNYGYTF; CDR3nt: TGTGCCAGCAGTCGGGGGACAGGTCCCCTTAACTATGGCTACACCTTC
v_gene: TRBV18; d_gene: NA; abundance: many; j_gene: TRBJ2-1; CDR3aa: CASSPSSINNEQFF; CDR3nt: TGTGCCAGCTCACCAAGCAGTATCAACAATGAGCAGTTCTTC
v_gene: TRBV28; d_gene: NA; abundance: many; j_gene: TRBJ1-1; CDR3aa: CASSPPHLNTEAFF; CDR3nt: TGTGCCAGCAGTCCCCCACACCTGAACACTGAAGCTTTCTTT
v_gene: TRBV27; d_gene: TRBD1; abundance: NA; j_gene: TRBJ1-1; CDR3aa: CASTPRAGGEDTEAFF; CDR3nt: TGTGCCAGCACCCCCCGGGCAGGGGGCGAGGACACTGAAGCTTTCTTT
v_gene: TRBV20-1; d_gene: TRBD1; abundance: few; j_gene: TRBJ2-3; CDR3aa: CSARGTGVVTDTQYF; CDR3nt: TGCAGTGCTAGAGGGACAGGGGTTGTTACAGATACGCAGTATTTT
v_gene: TRBV11-2; d_gene: TRBD2; abundance: NA; j_gene: TRBJ2-3; CDR3aa: CASSLDAGTSGKVTSTDTQYF; CDR3nt: TGTGCCAGCAGCTTAGATGCCGGGACTAGCGGGAAGGTGACTAGCACAGATACGCAGTATTTT
v_gene: TRBV24-1; d_gene: NA; abundance: NA; j_gene: TRBJ2-3; CDR3aa: CATSDLPEQDGTDTQYF; CDR3nt: TGTGCCACCAGTGATTTGCCCGAACAGGATGGCACAGATACGCAGTATTTT
v_gene: TRBV7-2; d_gene: TRBD1; abundance: few; j_gene: TRBJ2-6; CDR3aa: CASTRQGTVGANVLTF; CDR3nt: TGTGCCAGCACCCGACAGGGAACGGTTGGGGCCAACGTCCTGACTTTC
v_gene: TRBV18; d_gene: NA; abundance: many; j_gene: TRBJ1-4; CDR3aa: CASSGGWRNEKLFF; CDR3nt: TGTGCCAGCTCGGGGGGCTGGCGTAATGAAAAACTGTTTTTT
v_gene: TRBV9; d_gene: TRBD2; abundance: NA; j_gene: TRBJ2-3; CDR3aa: CASSSGLAGGPRRDTQYF; CDR3nt: TGTGCCAGCAGCTCTGGACTAGCGGGAGGGCCGCGGCGAGATACGCAGTATTTT
v_gene: TRBV7-2; d_gene: NA; abundance: few; j_gene: TRBJ2-3; CDR3aa: CASSLRRERTDTQYF; CDR3nt: TGTGCCAGCAGCTTAAGACGGGAGCGGACAGATACGCAGTATTTT
v_gene: TRBV2; d_gene: TRBD1; abundance: few; j_gene: TRBJ2-5; CDR3aa: CASSVIGTGGEYSKTQYF; CDR3nt: TGTGCCAGCAGTGTGATCGGGACAGGGGGCGAATATTCGAAGACCCAGTACTTC
v_gene: TRBV4-2; d_gene: NA; abundance: few; j_gene: TRBJ2-1; CDR3aa: CASSQGEARRVYNEQFF; CDR3nt: TGTGCCAGCAGCCAAGGGGAGGCCCGACGTGTCTACAATGAGCAGTTCTTC
v_gene: TRBV3-1; d_gene: NA; abundance: NA; j_gene: TRBJ1-5; CDR3aa: CASSQDKDQPQHF; CDR3nt: TGTGCCAGCAGCCAAGATAAAGATCAGCCCCAGCATTTT
v_gene: TRBV28; d_gene: NA; abundance: many; j_gene: TRBJ2-3; CDR3aa: CASSFPFSRTSSTDTQYF; CDR3nt: TGTGCCAGCAGTTTTCCCTTTTCAAGAACGTCTAGCACAGATACGCAGTATTTT
v_gene: TRBV3-1; d_gene: NA; abundance: NA; j_gene: TRBJ2-7; CDR3aa: CASSQRLGIDEQYF; CDR3nt: TGTGCCAGCAGCCAAAGGCTAGGGATCGACGAGCAGTACTTC
v_gene: TRBV11-2; d_gene: TRBD1; abundance: NA; j_gene: TRBJ1-5; CDR3aa: CASSKTGGDQPQHF; CDR3nt: TGTGCCAGCAGCAAGACAGGGGGCGATCAGCCCCAGCATTTT
v_gene: TRBV20-1; d_gene: TRBD2; abundance: once; j_gene: TRBJ2-3; CDR3aa: CSARDSGGADTQYF; CDR3nt: TGCAGTGCTAGAGATAGTGGGGGGGCAGATACGCAGTATTTT
v_gene: TRBV11-2; d_gene: TRBD1; abundance: NA; j_gene: TRBJ2-1; CDR3aa: CASSRMTGYNEQFF; CDR3nt: TGTGCCAGCAGCCGAATGACAGGGTACAATGAGCAGTTCTTC
v_gene: TRBV25-1; d_gene: NA; abundance: NA; j_gene: TRBJ2-5; CDR3aa: CASSELPWEQETQYF; CDR3nt: TGTGCCAGCAGTGAACTCCCTTGGGAACAAGAGACCCAGTACTTC
v_gene: TRBV5-1; d_gene: TRBD1; abundance: many; j_gene: TRBJ2-5; CDR3aa: CASSLVETGGETQYF; CDR3nt: TGCGCCAGCAGCTTGGTCGAGACAGGGGGGGAGACCCAGTACTTC
v_gene: TRBV6-6; d_gene: TRBD2; abundance: many; j_gene: TRBJ2-5; CDR3aa: CASSYRSSGRVTETQYF; CDR3nt: TGTGCCAGCAGTTACAGGTCTAGCGGGAGGGTAACGGAGACCCAGTACTTC
v_gene: TRBV28; d_gene: NA; abundance: NA; j_gene: TRBJ2-7; CDR3aa: CASEMGGAYEQYF; CDR3nt: TGTGCCAGCGAAATGGGGGGAGCCTACGAGCAGTACTTC
v_gene: TRBV7-2; d_gene: TRBD2; abundance: NA; j_gene: TRBJ2-3; CDR3aa: CASSSNQRGSTDTQYF; CDR3nt: TGTGCCAGCAGCTCTAACCAGCGGGGAAGCACAGATACGCAGTATTTT
v_gene: TRBV27; d_gene: NA; abundance: few; j_gene: TRBJ1-4; CDR3aa: CASRGQGVEKLFF; CDR3nt: TGTGCCAGCAGGGGGCAGGGTGTCGAAAAACTGTTTTTT
v_gene: TRBV7-6; d_gene: NA; abundance: many; j_gene: TRBJ2-2; CDR3aa: CASSLVRSGELFF; CDR3nt: TGTGCCAGCAGCTTAGTCCGGTCCGGGGAGCTGTTTTTT
v_gene: TRBV20-1; d_gene: NA; abundance: NA; j_gene: TRBJ2-5; CDR3aa: CSADRDPKETQYF; CDR3nt: TGCAGTGCCGACCGGGACCCAAAAGAGACCCAGTACTTC
v_gene: TRBV3-1; d_gene: NA; abundance: few; j_gene: TRBJ2-1; CDR3aa: CASSLSSAYNEQFF; CDR3nt: TGTGCCAGCAGCCTGTCTAGCGCTTACAATGAGCAGTTCTTC
v_gene: TRBV7-8; d_gene: NA; abundance: many; j_gene: TRBJ1-5; CDR3aa: CASSLDIHNQPQHF; CDR3nt: TGTGCCAGCAGCTTGGACATCCACAATCAGCCCCAGCATTTT
v_gene: TRBV28; d_gene: NA; abundance: NA; j_gene: TRBJ1-5; CDR3aa: CASSRTKRGNQPQHF; CDR3nt: TGTGCCAGCAGTCGGACTAAGCGAGGCAATCAGCCCCAGCATTTT
v_gene: TRBV7-3; d_gene: NA; abundance: NA; j_gene: TRBJ2-2; CDR3aa: CASSLMLATNTGELFF; CDR3nt: TGTGCCAGCAGCTTAATGCTGGCGACGAACACCGGGGAGCTGTTTTTT
v_gene: TRBV11-1; d_gene: NA; abundance: few; j_gene: TRBJ2-1; CDR3aa: CASSPGTKEQFF; CDR3nt: TGTGCCAGCAGCCCGGGGACGAAAGAGCAGTTCTTC
v_gene: TRBV2; d_gene: TRBD1; abundance: NA; j_gene: TRBJ1-5; CDR3aa: CASSATGAYSNQPQHF; CDR3nt: TGTGCCAGCAGTGCCACAGGGGCATATAGCAATCAGCCCCAGCATTTT
v_gene: TRBV28; d_gene: NA; abundance: NA; j_gene: TRBJ1-2; CDR3aa: CASRGGGYTF; CDR3nt: TGTGCCAGCAGGGGCGGGGGCTACACCTTC
v_gene: TRBV29-1; d_gene: NA; abundance: few; j_gene: TRBJ2-4; CDR3aa: CSVGRVKPNIQYF; CDR3nt: TGCAGCGTAGGCCGGGTCAAGCCCAACATTCAGTACTTC
v_gene: TRBV30; d_gene: NA; abundance: NA; j_gene: TRBJ1-1; CDR3aa: CAWSVDLNTEAFF; CDR3nt: TGTGCCTGGAGTGTAGACCTGAACACTGAAGCTTTCTTT
v_gene: TRBV7-2; d_gene: TRBD2; abundance: NA; j_gene: TRBJ2-5; CDR3aa: CASSSSSGSTQYF; CDR3nt: TGTGCCAGCAGCTCCTCTAGCGGGAGCACCCAGTACTTC
v_gene: TRBV7-3; d_gene: TRBD1; abundance: many; j_gene: TRBJ2-6; CDR3aa: CASSTGAGANVLIF; CDR3nt: TGTGCCAGCAGCACAGGGGCTGGGGCCAACGTCCTGATTTTC
v_gene: TRBV4-1; d_gene: NA; abundance: many; j_gene: TRBJ1-5; CDR3aa: CASSQAGGNQPQHF; CDR3nt: TGCGCCAGCAGCCAAGCAGGGGGCAATCAGCCCCAGCATTTT
v_gene: TRBV15; d_gene: NA; abundance: many; j_gene: TRBJ2-6; CDR3aa: CATTKHRLGGANVLTF; CDR3nt: TGTGCCACCACCAAGCATCGTTTAGGTGGGGCCAACGTCCTGACTTTC
v_gene: TRBV2; d_gene: NA; abundance: few; j_gene: TRBJ2-3; CDR3aa: CASKRGFTDTQYF; CDR3nt: TGTGCCAGCAAAAGGGGTTTCACAGATACGCAGTATTTT
v_gene: TRBV5-1; d_gene: NA; abundance: NA; j_gene: TRBJ2-1; CDR3aa: CASSLEGGRSYNEQFF; CDR3nt: TGCGCCAGCAGCTTGGAAGGCGGGCGCTCCTACAATGAGCAGTTCTTC
v_gene: TRBV5-1; d_gene: TRBD2; abundance: few; j_gene: TRBJ2-1; CDR3aa: CASSERGPSGIGEQFF; CDR3nt: TGCGCCAGCAGCGAGCGGGGGCCCAGCGGGATCGGAGAGCAGTTCTTC
v_gene: TRBV18; d_gene: TRBD2; abundance: many; j_gene: TRBJ2-1; CDR3aa: CASSPPGLAANEQFF; CDR3nt: TGTGCCAGCTCACCACCGGGACTAGCGGCCAATGAGCAGTTCTTC